This T cell receptor (beta chain) was found in a study of identical twins. The CDR3 contains 15 residues. Germline CDR1 MNHNS, CDR2 SASEGT. The V end was cut by 10 bases, the J end by 8 bases, with 24 bases between. Addition of a universal primer site occurred through template switching, and cDNA carried unique molecular identifiers. TCRdb redid the calling of the 5' RACE reads with MiXCR, one entry per CDR3 protein. The sample has fewer than 250,000 distinct CDR3 sequences, around 9.6% seen once; the top ten hold over 4.5%. Whole-study results and caveats: The study found weaker excess twin sharing in beta out-of-frame sequences. Invariant MAIT and iNKT cells are populations that could partly confound zero-insertion analyses. Out-of-frame alpha sequences common to twins exhibited a surplus of low generation probability.

This clonotype was picked up a small number of times. What it recognizes is unknown. The TCR comes from a woman younger than 30 in good health. V and J are TRBV6-1 and TRBJ2-1; D might be TRBD1 (7 bases). Sequences were obtained from memory (CD45RO+) T cells sorted from blood. The CDR3: CAKGGQNRGNDEQFF. As DNA, the CDR3 is TGTGCCAAGGGGGGACAAAACAGGGGAAATGATGAGCAGTTCTTC.